This T cell receptor (beta chain) was sequenced during a study of prognosis after radiotherapy for stage I lung cancer. The study's findings and limits: Metastatic and non-metastatic patients reportedly diverged in TRBV and TRBJ gene usage.

On this clonotype: Antigen specificity is unknown.

Per the germline V gene, CDR1 is SGHVS and CDR2 is FQNEAQ. V shed 0 bases, J shed 3 bases, and the junction held 2 bases outside the gene matches. CDR3 size: 14 residues. Two-round multiplex PCR, the amplification method, yielded TCR beta CDR3 from genomic DNA. Primers targeting each individual TRBV and TRBJ gene were applied in first-round PCR. Each CDR3 protein is one row after TCRdb ran MiXCR on the multiplex PCR reads. This sample yields fewer than 25,000 distinct CDR3 sequences, of which 35% to 40% are seen a single time; approximately 60% belongs to the top ten. The rearrangement links TRBV7-8 to TRBJ2-7; 7 bases agree with TRBD1. This TCR came from a donor aged 50 or older with non-small cell lung cancer. The sample here was PBMCs, taken before or after stereotactic body radiation therapy (not recorded which). This CDR3 reads CASSLAAGGYEQYF. CDR3 in DNA: TGTGCCAGCAGCTTAGCAGCAGGGGGCTACGAGCAGTACTTC.